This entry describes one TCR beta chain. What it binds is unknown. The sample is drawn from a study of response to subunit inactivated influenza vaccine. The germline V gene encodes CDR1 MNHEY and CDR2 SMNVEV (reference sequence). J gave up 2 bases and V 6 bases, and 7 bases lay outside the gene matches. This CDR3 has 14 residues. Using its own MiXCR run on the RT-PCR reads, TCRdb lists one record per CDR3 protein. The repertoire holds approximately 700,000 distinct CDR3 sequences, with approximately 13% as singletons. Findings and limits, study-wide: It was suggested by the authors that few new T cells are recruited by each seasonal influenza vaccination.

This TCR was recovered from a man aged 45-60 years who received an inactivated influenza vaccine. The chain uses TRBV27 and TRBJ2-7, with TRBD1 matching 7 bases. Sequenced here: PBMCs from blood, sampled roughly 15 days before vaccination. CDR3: CASRVDRSTYEQYF. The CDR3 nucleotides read TGTGCCAGCAGGGTGGACAGGAGCACCTACGAGCAGTACTTC.